What follows describes a single T cell receptor beta chain. Its target is unknown. Trimming cost V 0 bases and J 3 bases; bases outside gene matches: 10. The CDR3 length is 17 residues. Germline CDR1 reads DFQATT; CDR2 reads SNEGSKA (reference sequence). Semi-nested PCR with Nested Universal Primer A followed constant-region reverse priming of full-length variable regions. TCRdb recomputed calls from the 5' RACE reads with MiXCR, one row per CDR3 protein. The data hold roughly 6,000 distinct CDR3 sequences, with 59% observed a single time. Memory CD4+ cells were defined as CD4+CD45RO+CD25-. General study points: Tumor memory CD4+ T cell TCR gene usage clustered with blood and lymph node memory CD4+ cells and lymph node naive CD4+ cells.

The sequenced sample was tumor-infiltrating memory CD4+ T cells sorted from the breast tumor. The subset denotes: memory CD4+ T cells, CD4+CD45RO+CD25-. The chain carries TRBV20-1 and TRBJ2-2, with 7 nucleotides matching TRBD2. The sequence derives from a female donor with breast cancer. The CDR3 DNA sequence: TGCAGTGCTAGAGATTATGGGGCTAGCGGTTACACCGGGGAGCTGTTTTTT. The encoded protein is CSARDYGASGYTGELFF.